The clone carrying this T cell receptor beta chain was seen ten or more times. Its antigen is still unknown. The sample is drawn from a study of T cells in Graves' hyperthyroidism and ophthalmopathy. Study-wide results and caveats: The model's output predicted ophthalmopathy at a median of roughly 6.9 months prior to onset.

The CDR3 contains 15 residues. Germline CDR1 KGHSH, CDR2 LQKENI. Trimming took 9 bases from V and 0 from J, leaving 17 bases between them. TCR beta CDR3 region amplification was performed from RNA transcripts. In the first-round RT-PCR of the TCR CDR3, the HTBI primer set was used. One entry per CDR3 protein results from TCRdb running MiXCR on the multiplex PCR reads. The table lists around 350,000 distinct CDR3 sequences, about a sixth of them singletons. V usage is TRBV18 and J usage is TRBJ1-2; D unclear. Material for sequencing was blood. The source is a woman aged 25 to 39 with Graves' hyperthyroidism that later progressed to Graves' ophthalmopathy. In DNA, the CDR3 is TGTGCCAGTACGCCTGACACTTTTACTAACTATGGCTACACCTTC. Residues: CASTPDTFTNYGYTF. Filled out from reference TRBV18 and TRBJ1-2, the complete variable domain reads NAGVMQNPRHLVRRRGQEARLRCSPMKGHSHVYWYRQLPEEGLKFMVYLQKENIIDESGMPKERFSAEFPKEGPSILRIQQVVRGDSAAYFCASTPDTFTNYGYTFGSGTRLTVV.